This T cell receptor beta chain originates from a study of OX40 agonist ivuxolimab in advanced cancers. Overall study: Patients were infused with ivuxolimab every 2 weeks at 0.01 to 10 mg/kg. Study results and caveats: Doses of 0.1 to 3.0 mg/kg were accompanied by clonal expansion of CD4+ and CD8+ blood T cells by week 6. On average, a greater number of expanded clones characterised CD8+ T cells relative to CD4+. Partial responders at 0.1-3.0 mg/kg had among the lowest clonal expansion.

The CDR3 covers 14 residues. V shed 1 base and J shed 4 bases, with 9 bases lying between them. Germline CDR1 and CDR2: SEHNR and FQNEAQ (reference sequence). Regarding this clone: The antigen is unknown.

Clones were sequenced by immunoSEQ multiplex PCR, and TCRdb holds only the in-frame ones, with some missing. The sample consists of tens of thousands of clones, 86% of them appearing once. The sequence derives from an adult with an advanced solid tumor such as melanoma, head and neck, liver or kidney cancer. The sequencing used CD4+ or CD8+ T cells sorted from blood, collected in a trial of the OX40 agonist ivuxolimab. This chain joins TRBV7-9 and TRBJ2-3; D not resolved. The CDR3 nucleotides are TGTGCCAGCAGCTTAGGCTTCCAGGCAGATACGCAGTATTTT. Protein product: CASSLGFQADTQYF.